This T cell receptor (beta chain) was retrieved from a study of blood T cell repertoires in COVID-19. The method was immunoSEQ multiplex PCR; TCRdb's version includes in-frame clones alone and lacks a portion of them. The table records some 76,000 clones, 85% to 90% of them present only once. This sequence originates from a man older than 75 in a cohort sampled during active COVID-19. The sequencing sample was made of peripheral blood.

The CDR3 reads CASSQATGNTQYF. In DNA, the CDR3 is TGTGCCAGCAGCCAAGCTACGGGAAATACGCAGTATTTT. This sequence joins TRBV3-1 (or the pseudogene TRBV3-2) and TRBJ2-3; a possible D gene is TRBD2 (5 bases). CDR1 is LGHDT, CDR2 YNNKEL, per germline (reference sequence). V was clipped by 1 base and J by 7 bases, with 9 bases between them. The CDR3 has 13 residues.